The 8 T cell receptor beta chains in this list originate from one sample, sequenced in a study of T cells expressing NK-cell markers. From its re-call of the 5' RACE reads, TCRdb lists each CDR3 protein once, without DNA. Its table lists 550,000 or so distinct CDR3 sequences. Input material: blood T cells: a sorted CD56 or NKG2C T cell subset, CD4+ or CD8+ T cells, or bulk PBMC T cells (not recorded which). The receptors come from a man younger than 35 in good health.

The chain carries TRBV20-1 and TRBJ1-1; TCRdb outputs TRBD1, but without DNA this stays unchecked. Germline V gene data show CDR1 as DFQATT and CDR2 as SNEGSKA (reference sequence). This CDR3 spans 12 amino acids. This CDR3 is CSARDVGGEAFF.

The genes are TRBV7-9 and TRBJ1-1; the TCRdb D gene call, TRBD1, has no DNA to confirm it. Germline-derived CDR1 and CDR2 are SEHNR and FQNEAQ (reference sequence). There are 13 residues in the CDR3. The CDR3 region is CASVQGRDTEAFF.

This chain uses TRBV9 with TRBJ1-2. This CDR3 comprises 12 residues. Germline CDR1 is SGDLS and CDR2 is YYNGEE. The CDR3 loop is CASSEMTGFYTF.

This CDR3 is CASALSGTGVYNEQFF. The V and J genes are TRBV6-1 and TRBJ2-1; TCRdb's assignment of TRBD1 cannot be checked, as there is no DNA. The CDR3 length is 16 residues. CDR1 and CDR2 from the germline V gene are MNHNS and SASEGT.

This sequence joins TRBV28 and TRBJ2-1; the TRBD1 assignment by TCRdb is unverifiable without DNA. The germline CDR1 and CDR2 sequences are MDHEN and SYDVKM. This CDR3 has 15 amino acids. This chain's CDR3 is CASRESGTVYNEQFF.

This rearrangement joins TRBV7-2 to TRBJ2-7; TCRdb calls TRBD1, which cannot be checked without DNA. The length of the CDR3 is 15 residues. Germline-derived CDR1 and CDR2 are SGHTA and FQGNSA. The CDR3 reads CASSPRGLGIYEQYF. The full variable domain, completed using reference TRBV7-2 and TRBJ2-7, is GAGVSQSPSNKVTEKGKDVELRCDPISGHTALYWYRQSLGQGLEFLIYFQGNSAPDKSGLPSDRFSAERTGGSVSTLTIQRTQQEDSAVYLCASSPRGLGIYEQYFGPGTRLTVT.

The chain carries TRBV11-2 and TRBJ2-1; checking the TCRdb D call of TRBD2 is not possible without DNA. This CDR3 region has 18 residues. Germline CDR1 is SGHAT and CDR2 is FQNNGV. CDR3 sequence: CASSLELAGSSSYNEQFF. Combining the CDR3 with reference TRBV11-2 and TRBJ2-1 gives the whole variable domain EAGVAQSPRYKIIEKRQSVAFWCNPISGHATLYWYQQILGQGPKLLIQFQNNGVVDDSQLPKDRFSAERLKGVDSTLKIQPAKLEDSAVYLCASSLELAGSSSYNEQFFGPGTRLTVL.

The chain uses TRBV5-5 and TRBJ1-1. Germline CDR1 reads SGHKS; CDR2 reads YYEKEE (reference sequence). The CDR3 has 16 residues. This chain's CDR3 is CASSSGVSLLNTEAFF.